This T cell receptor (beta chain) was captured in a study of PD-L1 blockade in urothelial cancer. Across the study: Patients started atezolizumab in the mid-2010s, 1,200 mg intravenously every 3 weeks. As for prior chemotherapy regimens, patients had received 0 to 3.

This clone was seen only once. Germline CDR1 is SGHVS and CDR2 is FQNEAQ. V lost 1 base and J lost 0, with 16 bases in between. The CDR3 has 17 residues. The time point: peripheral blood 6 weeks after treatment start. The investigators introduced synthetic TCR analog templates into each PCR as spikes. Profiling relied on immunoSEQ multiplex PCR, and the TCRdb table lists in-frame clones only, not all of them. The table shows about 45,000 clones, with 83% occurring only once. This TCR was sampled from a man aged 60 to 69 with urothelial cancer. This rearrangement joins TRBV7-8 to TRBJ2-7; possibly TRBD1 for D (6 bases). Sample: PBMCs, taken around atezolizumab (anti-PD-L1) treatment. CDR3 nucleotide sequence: TGTGCCAGCAGCTTAGTTCCGACAGGTCCAATCTCCTACGAGCAGTACTTC. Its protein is CASSLVPTGPISYEQYF. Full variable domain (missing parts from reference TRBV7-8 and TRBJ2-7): GAGVSQSPRYKVAKRGQDVALRCDPISGHVSLFWYQQALGQGPEFLTYFQNEAQLDKSGLPSDRFFAERPEGSVSTLKIQRTQQEDSAVYLCASSLVPTGPISYEQYFGPGTRLTVT.